A single sample gave rise to the 11 T cell receptor beta chains below, sequenced in a study of blood T cell repertoires in COVID-19. Assay used: immunoSEQ multiplex PCR; TCRdb lists only in-frame clones, some missing. This table holds around 170,000 clones, about 84% found once. The sequenced sample consisted of PBMCs or T cells enriched from blood (not recorded which). The origin of the receptors is a woman between 25 and 40 years old who had recovered from COVID-19.

This sequence joins TRBV11-2 and TRBJ1-2; a weak D match, TRBD1 (5 bases). The CDR3 contains 12 residues. Trimming took 4 bases from V and 5 from J, leaving 8 bases between them. Germline CDR1 is SGHAT and CDR2 is FQNNGV. In DNA form, the CDR3 reads TGTGCCAGCAGCTCCCAGGGTTATGGCTACACCTTC. It specifies CASSSQGYGYTF.

This chain joins TRBV29-1 and TRBJ2-3; the match to TRBD1 covers 7 bases. CDR3 size: 15 residues. The V and J ends lost 0 bases and 2 bases, in that order; junction bases with no gene match: 5. Germline V gene sequence: CDR1 SQVTM, CDR2 ANQGSEA. CDR3 nucleotides: TGCAGCGTTGAAGATCGGGACAGATCCACAGATACGCAGTATTTT. Translated, it gives CSVEDRDRSTDTQYF.

The CDR3 bases are TGCGCCAGCAGATCTGAACTAGCGGGATACTATGAGCAGTTCTTC. It is translated as CASRSELAGYYEQFF. The V and J genes are TRBV10-2 and TRBJ2-1, with 10 bases that match TRBD2. This CDR3 is 15 amino acids long. Germline CDR1 reads WSHSY; CDR2 reads SAAADI. V trimming: 6 bases; J trimming: 8 bases; junction bases outside the gene matches: 10.

The chain employs TRBV19 and TRBJ2-2; D is possibly TRBD1 (5 bases). The length of the CDR3 is 17 residues. Germline CDR1 reads LNHDA; CDR2 reads SQIVND (reference sequence). V lost 0 bases to trimming and J lost 0 bases, with 11 bases between them. CDR3 DNA sequence: TGTGCCAGTAGTATAGATCTAGGGGCTTCGAACACCGGGGAGCTGTTTTTT. Translated: CASSIDLGASNTGELFF. The entire variable domain, with the rest obtained from reference TRBV19 and TRBJ2-2, is as follows: DGGITQSPKYLFRKEGQNVTLSCEQNLNHDAMYWYRQDPGQGLRLIYYSQIVNDFQKGDIAEGYSVSREKKESFPLTVTSAQKNPTAFYLCASSIDLGASNTGELFFGEGSRLTVL.

V and J are TRBV11-1 and TRBJ2-7, with 14 bases fitting TRBD2. CDR3 length equals 14 residues. The V segment lost 4 bases and the J segment 6 bases; nucleotides outside the gene matches: 2. CDR1 SGHAT and CDR2 FQDESV come from the germline V gene (reference sequence). In DNA, the CDR3 is TGTGCCAGCAGCTCGACTAGCGGGAGGGGCGAGCAGTACTTC. The encoded protein is CASSSTSGRGEQYF. Filled out from reference TRBV11-1 and TRBJ2-7, the complete variable domain reads EAEVAQSPRYKITEKSQAVAFWCDPISGHATLYWYRQILGQGPELLVQFQDESVVDDSQLPKDRFSAERLKGVDSTLKIQPAELGDSAMYLCASSSTSGRGEQYFGPGTRLTVT.

The V and J genes are TRBV28 and TRBJ2-7, with a weak D call TRBD1 (5 bases). With 4 bases removed from V and 5 bases from J, the gap between germline ends came to 12 bases. The CDR3 totals 13 residues. The germline CDR1 and CDR2 sequences are MDHEN and SYDVKM. The DNA for the CDR3 is TGTGCCAGCAGTTGGCCAGGGTCGGACGAGCAGTACTTC. It codes for CASSWPGSDEQYF.

The chain recombines TRBV28 with TRBJ1-3; D may be TRBD1 (6 bases). Trimming took 1 base from V and 3 from J, leaving 31 bases between them. Germline values: CDR1 MDHEN, CDR2 SYDVKM. This CDR3 contains 22 residues. CDR3 region: CASSLSSGILDRLQGFGNTIYF. CDR3 DNA sequence: TGTGCCAGCAGTTTATCTTCTGGTATTCTTGACCGATTACAGGGCTTTGGAAACACCATATATTTT.

V and J are TRBV7-9 and TRBJ1-4, with D unresolved. Germline CDR1 is SEHNR and CDR2 is FQNEAQ (reference sequence). The CDR3 contains 13 residues. V lost 5 bases to trimming and J lost 7 bases, with 11 bases between them. The CDR3 DNA is TGTGCCAGCAGCGACGACGGGATTGAAAAACTGTTTTTT. As protein: CASSDDGIEKLFF.

This clone was seen only a few times. V is TRBV28 and J is TRBJ2-1; 7 bases map to TRBD2. Germline V gene data show CDR1 as MDHEN and CDR2 as SYDVKM. V was clipped by 5 bases and J by 2 bases; unmatched bases: 3. This CDR3 has 14 residues. CDR3 region: CASSVGTTYNEQFF. CDR3 in DNA: TGTGCCAGCAGTGTCGGGACTACCTACAATGAGCAGTTCTTC.

This clone was counted once. The gene calls are TRBV28 and TRBJ2-3; D ambiguous. Germline lookup yields CDR1 MDHEN and CDR2 SYDVKM. V lost 6 bases and J 4 bases, leaving 14 bases between the germline ends. The CDR3 totals 14 residues. Here the CDR3 DNA reads TGTGCCAGCAGCCCCGGTATACGGTCAGATACGCAGTATTTT. It translates to CASSPGIRSDTQYF.

The gene calls are TRBV19 and TRBJ2-6; 7 nucleotides line up with TRBD1. Trimming removed 6 bases from V and 0 bases from J; junction bases left unmatched: 8. The CDR3 is 17 amino acids. Germline values: CDR1 LNHDA, CDR2 SQIVND (reference sequence). Here the CDR3 DNA reads TGTGCCAGTAGCAGACAGGGACCCTACTCTGGGGCCAACGTCCTGACTTTC. It is translated as CASSRQGPYSGANVLTF.